This paragraph reports one T cell receptor beta chain. As yet, its antigen is unknown. The CDR3 runs 14 residues. Germline-derived CDR1 and CDR2 are DFQATT and SNEGSKA (reference sequence). Trimming pared 2 bases from V and 0 bases from J, leaving 10 bases between. Treatment noted: roughly nine-day PBMC culture with coronavirus spike peptide pools or control peptides (ViraFEST assay). In this cohort, PCR tests turned positive between March and December 2020, predating US Alpha, Beta and Delta variants. This sample stems from a study of vaccination and CD4 T cells after COVID-19. Study background: The peptides that stimulated the cells were overlapping spike peptides from SARS-CoV-2, HCoV-NL63, HCoV-OC43 and HCoV-229E. Notes on the study in general: With convalescent patients, a median around 86% of reactive clones emerged solely after vaccination.

Cultured CD4+ T cell DNA underwent sequencing with the Oncomine TCR Beta short-read assay. From CD4+ T cells that had been cultured, genomic DNA was extracted. One entry per CDR3 protein results from TCRdb running MiXCR on the PCR reads. In the table there are around 12,000 distinct CDR3 sequences, roughly 73% of which are singletons. Specimen: CD4+ T cells from blood, cultured in vitro. This sequence was found in a human donor who had recovered from COVID-19. This chain links TRBV20-1 with TRBJ1-2; D is undetermined. In DNA, the CDR3 is TGCAGTGCTAGAAGGGCAGATACTAACTATGGCTACACCTTC. It codes for CSARRADTNYGYTF.